The entry below describes one TCR beta chain. Its target is unknown. Clones were sequenced by immunoSEQ multiplex PCR, and TCRdb holds only the in-frame ones, with some missing. The data contain a few million clones, more than 90% of them singletons. This sample was included in a study of shared clonotypes between healthy human individuals. The CDR3 is made up of 16 amino acids. Deletions cut 1 base from V and 3 bases from J, with 16 bases between. Germline-derived CDR1 and CDR2 are SGHVS and FQNEAQ. Study-wide points: For naive CD4 cells, 4% to 6% of clonotypes were shared across a handful of donors.

This TCR was recovered from a man aged 18 to 29 in good health. V usage is TRBV7-8 and J usage is TRBJ2-7, with D perhaps matching TRBD1 (5 bases). Source material: naive CD4+ T cells sorted from blood. Subset given: CD45RA+ positively selected. In nucleotides, the CDR3 is TGTGCCAGCAGCTTAGACAGTGACAGAAAAGTCTACGAGCAGTACTTC. Protein sequence: CASSLDSDRKVYEQYF.